A single sample is the source of the 9 T cell receptor beta chains below, sequenced in a study of shared T cell receptors in the human thymus. Clones were sequenced by immunoSEQ multiplex PCR, and TCRdb holds only the in-frame ones, with some missing. This sample has under 850,000 clones, with approximately 87% found just once. The same sample was also used in a study of human thymus T cells.

Sequenced input: thymocytes. These receptors were collected from a boy under two years old with a congenital heart defect.

V and J are TRBV6-5 and TRBJ2-5; 8 positions agree with TRBD1. TRBJ2-7 matches the DNA end more closely, so the J call is doubtful. Germline V gene lookup returns CDR1 MNHEY and CDR2 SVGAGI. The CDR3 loop spans 15 amino acids. CDR3 amino acids: CASRNRGASSYEQYF. The CDR3 nucleotides are TGTGCCAGCAGAAACAGGGGGGCAAGCTCCTACGAGCAGTACTTC.

J is TRBJ2-2 and V is TRBV10-3; the match to TRBD2 covers 8 bases. The CDR3 covers 17 residues. The trim removed 8 bases at V and 0 bases at J, leaving 11 bases unmatched. CDR1 and CDR2 from the germline V gene are ENHRY and SYGVKD. CDR3 amino acids: CAIGGRMGLANTGELFF. The CDR3 DNA follows: TGTGCCATCGGCGGGAGGATGGGACTAGCGAACACCGGGGAGCTGTTTTTT.

V and J are TRBV5-5 and TRBJ2-1, with TRBD2 as a possible D gene (5 bases). Germline CDR1 and CDR2: SGHKS and YYEKEE (reference sequence). V was clipped by 0 bases and J by 4 bases, with 14 bases between them. The CDR3 is made up of 16 amino acids. The CDR3 is CASSLVGGSRYNEQFF. For the CDR3, the DNA is TGTGCCAGCAGCTTGGTGGGCGGGTCGAGGTACAATGAGCAGTTCTTC.

CDR3 in amino acids: CASSAGDHHIQYF. The CDR3 bases are TGTGCCAGCAGCGCCGGGGATCACCACATTCAGTACTTC. V usage is TRBV9 and J usage is TRBJ2-4; TRBD2 might be the D (5 bases). V was shortened by 3 bases and J by 8 bases, with 12 bases between the two germline ends. The length of the CDR3 is 13 residues. CDR1 is SGDLS and CDR2 is YYNGEE in the germline V gene.

The V and J genes are TRBV11-3 and TRBJ2-5; TRBD2 matches 12 bases. CDR1 and CDR2 (germline): SGHNT, YENEEA. The CDR3 contains 15 residues. The ends lost 5 bases at V and 8 bases at J; junction bases unmatched: 9. DNA of the CDR3: TGTGCCAGCAGCCTAGGACTAGCGGGGCCCCAAACCCAGTACTTC. It encodes CASSLGLAGPQTQYF.

This clone was observed a handful of times. The chain is built from TRBV18 and TRBJ2-7, with 9 bases fitting TRBD1. The CDR3 runs to 14 residues. Losses at the gene ends were 4 bases for V and 3 bases for J; bases not matched to a gene: 4. Germline V gene lookup returns CDR1 KGHSH and CDR2 LQKENI. The CDR3 loop is CASSLDRGDYEQYF. For the CDR3, the DNA is TGTGCCAGCTCACTAGACAGGGGGGACTACGAGCAGTACTTC.

This chain joins TRBV7-6 and TRBJ2-5; D is perhaps TRBD2 (6 bases). Germline V gives CDR1 SGHVS, CDR2 FNYEAQ. The germline V and J ends were trimmed by 2 bases and 0 bases, with 16 bases remaining between them. This CDR3 has 17 amino acids. CDR3: CASSLIGRKEYQETQYF. The CDR3 DNA is TGTGCCAGCAGCTTAATTGGGAGGAAAGAGTACCAAGAGACCCAGTACTTC.

The V gene is TRBV5-6, the J gene TRBJ1-1; D unclear. Germline CDR1 is SGHDT and CDR2 is YYEEEE. The CDR3 loop spans 16 amino acids. V lost 0 bases, J lost 1 base, and 13 bases lay in between. The CDR3 sequence is CASSLDLTGGNTEAFF. CDR3 nucleotide sequence: TGTGCCAGCAGCTTGGACCTGACTGGTGGGAACACTGAAGCTTTCTTT. The complete variable domain, with remaining parts taken from reference TRBV5-6 and TRBJ1-1, reads DAGVTQSPTHLIKTRGQQVTLRCSPKSGHDTVSWYQQALGQGPQFIFQYYEEEERQRGNFPDRFSGHQFPNYSSELNVNALLLGDSALYLCASSLDLTGGNTEAFFGQGTRLTVV.

This chain connects TRBV27 to TRBJ2-7; TRBD2 agrees at 7 bases. Germline V gene lookup returns CDR1 MNHEY and CDR2 SMNVEV (reference sequence). Unmatched junction bases numbered 22, after V lost 5 bases and J lost 3 bases. CDR3 size: 19 residues. The CDR3 loop is CASSANPPSFLAVNYEQYF. Written as DNA, the CDR3 is TGTGCCAGCAGTGCTAACCCCCCCTCATTTCTAGCGGTAAACTACGAGCAGTACTTC.